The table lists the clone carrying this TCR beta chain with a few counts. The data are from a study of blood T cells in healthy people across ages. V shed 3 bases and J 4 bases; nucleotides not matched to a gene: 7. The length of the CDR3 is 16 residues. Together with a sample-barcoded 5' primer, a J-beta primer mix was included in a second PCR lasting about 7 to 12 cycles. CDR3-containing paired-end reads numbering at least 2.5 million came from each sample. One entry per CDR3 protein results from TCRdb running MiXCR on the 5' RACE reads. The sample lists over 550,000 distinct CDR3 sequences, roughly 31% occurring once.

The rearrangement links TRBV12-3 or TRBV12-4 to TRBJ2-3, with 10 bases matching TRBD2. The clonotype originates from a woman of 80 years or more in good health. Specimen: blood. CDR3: CASSLGAGGGSDTQYF. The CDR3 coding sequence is TGTGCCAGCAGTTTGGGAGCGGGGGGGGGATCAGATACGCAGTATTTT.